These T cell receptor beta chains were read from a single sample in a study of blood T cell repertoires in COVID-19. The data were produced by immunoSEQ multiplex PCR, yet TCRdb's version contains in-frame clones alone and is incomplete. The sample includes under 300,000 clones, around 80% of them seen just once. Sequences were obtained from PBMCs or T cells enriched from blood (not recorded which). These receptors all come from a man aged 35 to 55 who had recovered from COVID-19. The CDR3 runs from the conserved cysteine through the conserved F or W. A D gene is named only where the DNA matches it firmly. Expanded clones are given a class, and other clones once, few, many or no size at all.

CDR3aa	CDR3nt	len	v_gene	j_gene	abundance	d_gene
CASSPSLGQGYQPQHF	TGTGCCAGCTCACCATCCTTGGGACAGGGGTACCAGCCCCAGCATTTT	16	TRBV18	TRBJ1-5	-	TRBD1
CASSSRQADSYEQYF	TGTGCCAGCAGTTCCCGACAGGCAGATTCCTACGAGCAGTACTTC	15	TRBV6-5	TRBJ2-7	once	-
CASSVADRAYGYTF	TGTGCCAGCAGCGTAGCTGACAGGGCCTATGGCTACACCTTC	14	TRBV9	TRBJ1-2	-	TRBD1
CASSLTGDEQYF	TGTGCCAGCAGCTTGACAGGGGACGAGCAGTACTTC	12	TRBV11-3	TRBJ2-7	few	TRBD1
CSVEDGRSVFF	TGCAGCGTTGAAGATGGGAGGTCGGTGTTCTTT	11	TRBV29-1	TRBJ1-1	few	-
CASSLGGTGELFF	TGTGCCAGCAGCTTGGGGGGGACCGGGGAGCTGTTTTTT	13	TRBV11-3	TRBJ2-2	few	TRBD2
CASSRSSAPGGSTGELFF	TGCGCCAGCAGCCGGTCTTCCGCGCCGGGGGGGTCCACCGGGGAGCTGTTTTTT	18	TRBV4-1	TRBJ2-2	-	TRBD2
CASSRDGGAWDEQYF	TGTGCCAGCAGCCGGGACGGGGGGGCGTGGGACGAGCAGTACTTC	15	TRBV7-9	TRBJ2-7	-	TRBD2
CASSGDSQQPQHF	TGTGCCAGCAGCGGGGACAGTCAGCAGCCCCAGCATTTT	13	TRBV5-5	TRBJ1-5	once	TRBD1
CASSRGGNTEAFF	TGTGCCAGCAGTCGAGGGGGAAACACTGAAGCTTTCTTT	13	TRBV27	TRBJ1-1	-	-
CASSLAGHGYGYTF	TGTGCCAGCAGCTTGGCAGGGCATGGCTATGGCTACACCTTC	14	TRBV5-6	TRBJ1-2	once	-
CAWSVGYANEQFF	TGTGCCTGGAGTGTGGGCTACGCCAATGAGCAGTTCTTC	13	TRBV30	TRBJ2-1	-	-
CASSLGRPQGQYF	TGTGCCAGCAGCCTTGGGAGGCCCCAGGGCCAGTATTTT	13	TRBV7-2	TRBJ2-3	-	-
CASSEGTSGARTQYF	TGCGCCAGCAGTGAGGGGACTAGTGGGGCGCGGACCCAGTACTTC	15	TRBV10-1	TRBJ2-5	-	TRBD2
CSVRRGGDTEAFF	TGCAGCGTTCGAAGGGGCGGGGACACTGAAGCTTTCTTT	13	TRBV29-1	TRBJ1-1	-	-
CASSSGLEAGNEQFF	TGTGCCAGCAGCTCGGGACTAGAGGCTGGCAATGAGCAGTTCTTC	15	TRBV7-8	TRBJ2-1	-	TRBD2
CASTQAGADTQYF	TGTGCCAGCACCCAAGCGGGAGCAGATACGCAGTATTTT	13	TRBV3-1/TRBV3-2	TRBJ2-3	once	TRBD2
CATSEAGQANTEAFF	TGTGCCACCAGTGAAGCGGGACAGGCGAACACTGAAGCTTTCTTT	15	TRBV24-1	TRBJ1-1	-	TRBD1
CASIPGGRNYNEQFF	TGTGCCAGCATCCCAGGGGGGCGAAACTACAATGAGCAGTTCTTC	15	TRBV5-8	TRBJ2-1	-	-
CASSLNLAGAGDTQYF	TGTGCCAGTAGCCTCAACCTAGCGGGAGCGGGTGATACGCAGTATTTT	16	TRBV19	TRBJ2-3	-	TRBD2
CASSPRGSSSGATYEQYF	TGTGCCAGCTCACCGCGTGGTTCATCTAGCGGGGCCACCTACGAGCAGTACTTC	18	TRBV18	TRBJ2-7	-	TRBD2
CASSFALTGKAF	TGTGCCAGCAGTTTCGCCCTTACAGGGAAGGCCTTC	12	TRBV28	TRBJ1-2	-	-
CASRSEFGLHPREQFF	TGTGCCAGCAGGTCAGAATTCGGACTGCATCCGAGGGAGCAGTTCTTC	16	TRBV7-9	TRBJ2-1	-	-
CASSLRTSGQETQYF	TGTGCCAGCAGCCTCCGGACTAGCGGCCAAGAGACCCAGTACTTC	15	TRBV3-1/TRBV3-2	TRBJ2-5	-	TRBD2
CASSVVGQGSPYGYTF	TGTGCCAGCAGCGTAGTAGGTCAGGGGAGTCCTTATGGCTACACCTTC	16	TRBV9	TRBJ1-2	-	-
CASSLGRSSYNEQFF	TGTGCCAGCAGCTTGGGGAGGAGCTCCTACAATGAGCAGTTCTTC	15	TRBV5-8	TRBJ2-1	-	-
CASSLGQNYGYTF	TGTGCCAGCAGCTTAGGACAGAACTATGGCTACACCTTC	13	TRBV7-2	TRBJ1-2	-	-
CASRLQGAATEAFF	TGTGCCAGTAGGTTGCAGGGGGCGGCCACTGAAGCTTTCTTT	14	TRBV19	TRBJ1-1	-	TRBD1
CASSLGSLTRSETQYF	TGTGCCAGCAGCTTAGGGAGTTTGACTAGATCCGAGACCCAGTACTTC	16	TRBV7-2	TRBJ2-5	-	-
CASSVERGSWSTEAFF	TGTGCCAGCAGCGTAGAAAGGGGAAGTTGGAGCACTGAAGCTTTCTTT	16	TRBV9	TRBJ1-1	-	-
CASSPDMNTEAFF	TGTGCCAGCAGCCCCGACATGAACACTGAAGCTTTCTTT	13	TRBV7-3	TRBJ1-1	-	-
CASSLGHNEQFF	TGTGCCAGCAGCCTAGGCCACAATGAGCAGTTCTTC	12	TRBV5-4	TRBJ2-1	many	-
CASSLRLATNNEQFF	TGCGCCAGCAGCTTGCGCCTAGCGACTAACAATGAGCAGTTCTTC	15	TRBV5-1	TRBJ2-1	-	-
CASSFEGADGYTF	TGCGCCAGCAGCTTTGAGGGGGCCGATGGCTACACCTTC	13	TRBV5-1	TRBJ1-2	-	TRBD1
CASTRLATRETQYF	TGTGCCAGCACCAGACTAGCGACACGGGAGACCCAGTACTTC	14	TRBV28	TRBJ2-5	-	TRBD2
CAISDETRWGTQYF	TGTGCCATCAGTGACGAGACTAGGTGGGGGACCCAGTACTTC	14	TRBV10-3	TRBJ2-5	-	-
CASNHFGLAGGLSGELFF	TGTGCCAGCAACCACTTCGGACTAGCGGGGGGGCTTTCCGGGGAGCTGTTTTTT	18	TRBV7-9	TRBJ2-2	-	TRBD2
CASSPETGRNTEAFF	TGTGCCAGCTCACCAGAAACAGGGCGGAACACTGAAGCTTTCTTT	15	TRBV18	TRBJ1-1	once	-
CASSVATPGTTIEPAYGYTF	TGTGCCAGCAGCGTAGCTACTCCAGGGACTACCATAGAACCCGCCTATGGCTACACCTTC	20	TRBV9	TRBJ1-2	-	-
CASSSLGTGYGYTF	TGTGCCAGCAGTTCTCTTGGGACAGGCTATGGCTACACCTTC	14	TRBV27	TRBJ1-2	-	TRBD1
CASVQSGGGLSSYNEQFF	TGTGCCAGCGTTCAGTCGGGGGGCGGGTTGAGCTCCTACAATGAGCAGTTCTTC	18	TRBV7-8	TRBJ2-1	-	-
CASSSPTSGGAKETQYF	TGTGCCAGCAGTTCTCCCACTAGCGGGGGGGCCAAAGAGACCCAGTACTTC	17	TRBV28	TRBJ2-5	-	TRBD2
CASKARGDTIYF	TGTGCCAGCAAGGCCAGGGGTGACACCATATATTTT	12	TRBV3-1/TRBV3-2	TRBJ1-3	-	-
CASSGDRSSGNTIYF	TGTGCCAGCAGCGGAGACAGGAGCTCTGGAAACACCATATATTTT	15	TRBV13	TRBJ1-3	-	-